This T cell receptor (beta chain) was observed in a study of blood T cell repertoires in COVID-19. Study overall: Donors in the United States, Italy and Spain gave samples during acute or convalescent COVID-19. T cells, B-cell-depleted T cells, or PBMCs provided the cDNA or gDNA that served as material.

In the original workflow: Amplification of reference gene primers provided the estimated nucleated cell counts. Here immunoSEQ multiplex PCR was the method, and the copy in TCRdb shows in-frame clones only, minus some. That table gives V, J and clone size, and the DNA gave D and trimming. This table holds under 200,000 clones, 80% to 85% found once. The sample taken for sequencing was peripheral blood. This receptor was taken from a woman aged 60-75 years with acute or convalescent COVID-19.

CDR3 bases: TGTGCCAGCAGCCTCGACAGGGGCCCTAATGAAAAACTGTTTTTT. This codes for CASSLDRGPNEKLFF. The chain carries TRBV14 and TRBJ1-4; the match to TRBD1 covers 8 bases. This CDR3 comprises 15 residues. V trimming: 4 bases; J trimming: 3 bases; junction bases outside the gene matches: 4. Germline values: CDR1 SGHDN, CDR2 FVKESK.